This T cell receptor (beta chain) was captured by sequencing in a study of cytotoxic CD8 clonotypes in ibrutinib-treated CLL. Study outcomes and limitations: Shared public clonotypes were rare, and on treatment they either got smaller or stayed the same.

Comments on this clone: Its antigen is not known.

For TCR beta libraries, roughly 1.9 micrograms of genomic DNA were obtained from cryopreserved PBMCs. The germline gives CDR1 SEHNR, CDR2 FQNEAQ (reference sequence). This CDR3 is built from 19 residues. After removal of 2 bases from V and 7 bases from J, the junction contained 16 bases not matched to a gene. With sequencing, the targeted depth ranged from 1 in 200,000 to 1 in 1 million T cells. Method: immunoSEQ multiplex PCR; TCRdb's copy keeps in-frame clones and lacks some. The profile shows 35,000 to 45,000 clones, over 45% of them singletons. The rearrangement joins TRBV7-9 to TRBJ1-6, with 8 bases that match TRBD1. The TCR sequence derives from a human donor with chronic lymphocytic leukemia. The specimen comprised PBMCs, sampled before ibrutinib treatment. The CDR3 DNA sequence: TGTGCCAGCAGCTTAAGGTTCGCGGTCATGGGACAGGAGAATTCACCCCTCCACTTT. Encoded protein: CASSLRFAVMGQENSPLHF.